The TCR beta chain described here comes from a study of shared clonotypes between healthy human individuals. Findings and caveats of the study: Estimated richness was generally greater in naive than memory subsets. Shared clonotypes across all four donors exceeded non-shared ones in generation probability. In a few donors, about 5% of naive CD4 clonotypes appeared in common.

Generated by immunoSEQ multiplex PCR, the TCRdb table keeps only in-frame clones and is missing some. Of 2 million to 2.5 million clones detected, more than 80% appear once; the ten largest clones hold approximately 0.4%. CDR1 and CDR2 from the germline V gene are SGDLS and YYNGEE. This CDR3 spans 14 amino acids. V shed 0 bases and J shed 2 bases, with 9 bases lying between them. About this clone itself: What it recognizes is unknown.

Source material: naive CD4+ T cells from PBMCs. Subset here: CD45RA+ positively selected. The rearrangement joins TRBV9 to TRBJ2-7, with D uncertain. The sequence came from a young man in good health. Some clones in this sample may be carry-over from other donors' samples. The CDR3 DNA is TGTGCCAGCAGCGTAGCGGACGGCCCCTACGAGCAGTACTTC. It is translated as CASSVADGPYEQYF.